This T cell receptor beta chain came from a study of shared clonotypes between healthy human individuals. In its sample, this clone was seen a few times. In the original analysis: ImmunoSEQ gave junction-only sequences without quality scores, so filtering differed. The data were produced by immunoSEQ multiplex PCR, yet TCRdb's version contains in-frame clones alone and is incomplete. That table supplies the V and J calls and clone size; D and trimming were determined from the DNA. Of 1,100,000 or so clones listed, approximately 80% are singletons. Donors included only healthy HIV-negative adults lacking recent acute infections or vaccinations. Sequencing was done on a sample of memory CD4+ T cells from PBMCs. As for subset: CD45RA-negative fraction. This TCR derives from a man younger than 35 in good health. Some clones in this sample may be carry-over from other donors' samples.

CDR3 protein: CASLGLSSTDTQYF. Written as DNA, the CDR3 is TGTGCCAGTCTCGGGCTCTCTAGCACAGATACGCAGTATTTT. The J gene is TRBJ2-3, the V gene TRBV18; no clear D. Trimming left V 9 bases short and J 0 bases short, with 13 bases between. The CDR3 has 14 amino acids. Germline V CDR1 and CDR2: KGHSH, LQKENI.